The clone carrying this TCR beta chain came up a few times. This record belongs to a study of blood T cell repertoires in COVID-19. J was trimmed by 8 bases and V by 5 bases; bases with no gene match: 5. The germline V gene encodes CDR1 DFQATT and CDR2 SNEGSKA (reference sequence). CDR3 length: 11 amino acids. Profiled with immunoSEQ multiplex PCR; TCRdb holds only in-frame clones, not every one. Altogether about 98,000 clones are present, around 82% being singletons, with the ten largest covering approximately 11%. This rearrangement joins TRBV20-1 to TRBJ1-1, with TRBD1 identical over 7 bases. The TCR comes from a man between 65 and 79 years old with active or convalescent COVID-19. Material for sequencing was peripheral blood. The CDR3 protein is CSALTGTEAFF. The CDR3 nucleotides are TGCAGTGCTTTGACAGGGACCGAAGCTTTCTTT.